The 13 T cell receptor beta chains given below trace back to one sample, sequenced in a study of OX40 agonist ivuxolimab in advanced cancers. The repertoire was sequenced with immunoSEQ multiplex PCR; TCRdb's copy has only in-frame clones and lacks some. Of about 99,000 clones in the sample, 95% to 96% were seen once. This specimen consisted of CD4+ or CD8+ T cells sorted from blood, obtained in a trial of the OX40 agonist ivuxolimab. The receptor set was obtained from an adult with an advanced solid tumor such as melanoma, head and neck, liver or kidney cancer.

The chain has TRBV27 and TRBJ2-5; D may be TRBD1 or TRBD2 (5 bases each). CDR3 length equals 15 residues. The V end lost 5 bases, the J end lost 2 bases, and 15 bases lay between the germline ends. From germline, CDR1 is MNHEY and CDR2 SMNVEV (reference sequence). In DNA form, the CDR3 reads TGTGCCAGCAGTCCCTCAACCGGGGCGCAAGAGACCCAGTACTTC. It codes for CASSPSTGAQETQYF.

Concerning this clone: At one end the junction does not follow the germline gene, possibly because of a read error. V usage is TRBV2 and J usage is TRBJ2-7; possible D gene TRBD1, 6 bases. The CDR3 runs 15 residues. CDR1 is SNHLY, CDR2 FYNNEI, per germline. CDR3 in amino acids: CASREGPGQHYEQYF. The CDR3 DNA follows: TGTGCCAGCAGGGAAGGTCCGGGACAACACTACGAGCAGTACTTC.

The V gene is TRBV6-7, the J gene TRBJ2-7; 7 bases line up with TRBD2. TRBV6-7 is marked as an open reading frame, function uncertain. With V trimmed by 9 bases and J by 3 bases, 20 bases remained unmatched. The CDR3 covers 17 residues. The CDR3: CARSPGEGLWVYYEQYF. The CDR3 coding sequence is TGTGCCAGATCCCCCGGGGAGGGTTTGTGGGTATACTACGAGCAGTACTTC.

The CDR3 nucleotides are TGTGCCAGCAGTTACCGTCCGGGGGCTGAAGCTTTCTTT. This gives the protein CASSYRPGAEAFF. The rearrangement links TRBV6-6 to TRBJ1-1, with D tentatively TRBD1 (5 bases). CDR1 MNHNY and CDR2 SVGAGI come from the germline V gene (reference sequence). The V end was cut by 2 bases, the J end by 6 bases, with 10 bases between. The CDR3 spans 13 residues.

In nucleotides, the CDR3 is TGTGCCAGCAGCCATCGACTAGCGGAGACCCAAGAGACCCAGTACTTC. Protein: CASSHRLAETQETQYF. The genes are TRBV2 and TRBJ2-5, with 9 bases matching TRBD2. The CDR3 has 16 residues. The V segment lost 6 bases and the J segment 1 base; nucleotides outside the gene matches: 9. CDR1 SNHLY and CDR2 FYNNEI come from the germline V gene.

The J gene is TRBJ1-1, the V gene TRBV6-5, with D possibly TRBD1 on 5 matching bases. V was clipped by 6 bases and J by 2 bases, with 16 bases between them. This CDR3 has 15 amino acids. Germline lookup yields CDR1 MNHEY and CDR2 SVGAGI. The CDR3 reads CASSPPGRYNTEAFF. CDR3 nucleotide sequence: TGTGCCAGCAGCCCTCCGGGACGGTATAACACTGAAGCTTTCTTT.

The V gene is TRBV11-3, the J gene TRBJ1-4; no reliable D call. V lost 0 bases and J lost 8, with 13 bases in between. CDR1 and CDR2 from the germline V gene are SGHNT and YENEEA. The CDR3 is 15 residues long. In nucleotides, the CDR3 is TGTGCCAGCAGCTTAGAATACGGTAATCGGGAAAAACTGTTTTTT. This translates into CASSLEYGNREKLFF.

The chain joins TRBV7-9 to TRBJ1-2; D remains unclear. CDR1 and CDR2 (germline): SEHNR, FQNEAQ (reference sequence). V was pared by 3 bases and J by 8 bases, with 13 bases between. CDR3 size: 13 residues. In nucleotides, the CDR3 is TGTGCCAGCAGCTTTACAACCCTGCGAGGCTACACCTTC. It specifies CASSFTTLRGYTF.

This clone was recorded a few times. The chain combines TRBV27 with TRBJ1-6; D is unclear. In germline, CDR1 is MNHEY, CDR2 SMNVEV (reference sequence). This CDR3 comprises 13 residues. The V end was cut by 3 bases, the J end by 9 bases, with 9 bases between. The CDR3 here is CASSFTGGSPLHF. The CDR3 DNA is TGTGCCAGCAGTTTCACGGGCGGTTCACCCCTCCACTTT.

The J gene is TRBJ2-2, the V gene TRBV28, with 14 positions matching TRBD2. V lost 5 bases, J lost 2 bases, and 10 bases stayed unmatched. The CDR3 spans 19 residues. The germline gives CDR1 MDHEN, CDR2 SYDVKM. For the CDR3, the DNA is TGTGCCAGCAGTCCTTTAGGGGGACTAGCGGGAGTTAACACCGGGGAGCTGTTTTTT. Its translation is CASSPLGGLAGVNTGELFF.

The chain uses TRBV7-2 and TRBJ2-3, with TRBD1 as a possible D gene (5 bases). Germline CDR1 SGHTA, CDR2 FQGNSA. This CDR3 region has 14 residues. V dropped 4 bases and J dropped 6 bases, with 14 bases sitting between them. The CDR3 DNA reads TGTGCCAGCAGCTACCTTGGGGCATCGGATACGCAGTATTTT. It translates to CASSYLGASDTQYF.

The CDR3 here is CASSQTWDRGNYEQYF. Written as DNA, the CDR3 is TGCGCCAGCAGCCAAACGTGGGACAGGGGGAACTACGAGCAGTACTTC. The gene calls are TRBV4-3 and TRBJ2-7; 11 bases fit TRBD1. Germline-derived CDR1 and CDR2 are LGHNA and YSLEER. Germline trimming cut 2 bases from V and 3 bases from J; bases unmatched to any gene: 6. This CDR3 has 16 residues.

The chain links TRBV5-4 to TRBJ2-1, with 14 bases identical to TRBD2. CDR3 length equals 16 residues. Trimming removed 4 bases from V and 7 bases from J; junction bases left unmatched: 7. The germline V gene has CDR1 SGHNT and CDR2 YYREEE (reference sequence). The CDR3 DNA sequence: TGTGCCAGCAGCCCCGGGACTAGCGGGGGAATTAATGAGCAGTTCTTC. Translation gives CASSPGTSGGINEQFF.